This TCR beta chain came from a study of blood T cells in healthy people across ages. Isolated per sample were at least 6.5 million PBMCs. A second PCR of roughly 7 to 11 cycles used a sample-barcoded 5' primer and a J-beta primer mix. Each of the cDNA molecules was tagged by a template-switch adaptor with 12 random nucleotides. TCRdb itself ran the 5' RACE reads through MiXCR, one entry per CDR3 protein. The sample yields roughly 1.9 million distinct CDR3 sequences, approximately 39% seen once. Trimming stripped 4 bases from V and 1 base from J, with 15 bases between. The CDR3 has 16 residues. The germline V gene has CDR1 SGHRS and CDR2 YFSETQ. Concerning this clonotype: Its antigen is undetermined.

General study results and limits: It was not possible, with unsorted PBMCs, to conclusively compare naive and antigen-experienced cells.

The sequencing sample was made of blood. The chain links TRBV5-1 to TRBJ1-5; the D is unclear. The TCR comes from a human donor in good health. As DNA, the CDR3 is TGCGCCAGCAGCGTGGGCCCCACCACAAGCAATCAGCCCCAGCATTTT. Translating it yields CASSVGPTTSNQPQHF.